Sequencing of this T cell receptor beta chain was carried out in a study of response to subunit inactivated influenza vaccine. TCRdb re-derived calls from the RT-PCR reads in MiXCR, one entry per CDR3 protein. The repertoire consists of 650,000 to 700,000 distinct CDR3 sequences, with around 16% occurring once and the leading ten covering under 14%. Germline CDR1 is MNHEY and CDR2 is SVGEGT. The CDR3 covers 15 residues. Study-wide results and limits: It was suggested by the authors that few new T cells are recruited by each seasonal influenza vaccination.

This clonotype was picked up a small number of times. Its antigen is not known. One junction end disagrees with the germline gene, perhaps due to a read error. The sequence came from a man aged 50 to 60 who received an inactivated influenza vaccine. The sequences come from PBMCs from blood, collected roughly 13 days after vaccination. This chain joins TRBV6-2 or TRBV6-3 and TRBJ2-3, with no clear D. The CDR3 is CASSYGRISTDAQYF. The CDR3 nucleotides read TGTGCCAGCAGTTACGGACGGATAAGCACAGATGCGCAGTATTTT.